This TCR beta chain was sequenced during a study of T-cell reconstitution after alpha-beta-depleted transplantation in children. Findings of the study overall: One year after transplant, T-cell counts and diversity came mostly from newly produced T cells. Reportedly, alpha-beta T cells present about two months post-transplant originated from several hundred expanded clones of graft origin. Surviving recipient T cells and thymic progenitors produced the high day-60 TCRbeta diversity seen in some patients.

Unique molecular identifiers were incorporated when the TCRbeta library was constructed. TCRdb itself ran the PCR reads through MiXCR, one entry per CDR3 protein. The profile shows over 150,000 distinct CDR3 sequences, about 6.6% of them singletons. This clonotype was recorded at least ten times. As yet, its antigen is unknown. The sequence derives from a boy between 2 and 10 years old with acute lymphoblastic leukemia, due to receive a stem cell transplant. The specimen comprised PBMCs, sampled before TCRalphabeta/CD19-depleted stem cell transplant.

CDR3: CASSQARGSGYTF. CDR3 coding DNA: TGTGCCAGCAGCCAAGCAAGGGGATCGGGCTACACCTTC. The chain combines TRBV3-1 with TRBJ1-2; the D gene is possibly TRBD1 (5 bases). The CDR3 has 13 amino acids. Germline V lookup: CDR1 LGHDT, CDR2 YNNKEL (reference sequence). The V end lost 1 base, the J end lost 8 bases, and 11 bases lay between the germline ends.